This T cell receptor beta chain comes out of a study of blood T cell repertoires in COVID-19. This clone was found a few times. The CDR3 sequence is 15 residues long. In germline, CDR1 is MNHEY, CDR2 SVGAGI. Trimming removed 4 bases from V and 8 bases from J; junction bases left unmatched: 9. Using immunoSEQ multiplex PCR, the repertoire was profiled, and TCRdb retains in-frame clones only, with some absent. Of roughly 34,000 clones listed, roughly 90% are singletons. V and J are TRBV6-5 and TRBJ2-3, with 10 nucleotides matching TRBD2. Sequenced input: peripheral blood. The receptor's source is a man aged 55-75 years with active or convalescent COVID-19. The CDR3 reads CASSWEAGGPGTQYF. The CDR3 nucleotides read TGTGCCAGCAGTTGGGAAGCGGGGGGGCCGGGTACGCAGTATTTT.